This note documents a single T cell receptor (beta chain) sequence. This specimen comes from a study of OX40 agonist ivuxolimab in advanced cancers. Germline values: CDR1 SGHNT, CDR2 YENEEA. This CDR3 spans 15 amino acids. V was pared by 1 base and J by 7 bases, with 13 bases between. The repertoire was sequenced with immunoSEQ multiplex PCR; TCRdb's copy has only in-frame clones and lacks some. There are over 80,000 clones in the sample; over 75% occur only once, and about 4.5% lies in the top ten. This rearrangement joins TRBV11-3 to TRBJ1-4; tentative D call: TRBD1 (5 bases). This clonotype was obtained from an adult with an advanced solid tumor such as melanoma, head and neck, liver or kidney cancer. Sample: CD4+ or CD8+ T cells sorted from blood, taken in a trial of the OX40 agonist ivuxolimab. This CDR3 is CASSLAQDDGEKLFF. In DNA form, the CDR3 reads TGTGCCAGCAGCTTAGCACAGGATGACGGTGAAAAACTGTTTTTT.